One sample yielded the 13 T cell receptor beta chains listed below, sequenced in a study of T cell responses to AZD1222 COVID-19 vaccine. TCRdb's table, derived via immunoSEQ multiplex PCR, lists solely in-frame clones and lacks some. Among roughly 120,000 clones listed, around 87% were seen once. The sample here was peripheral blood, taken 28 days after the second AZD1222 dose. All receptors derive from an adult who received the AZD1222 COVID-19 vaccine.

A single count supports this clone. The chain links TRBV3-1 (or the pseudogene TRBV3-2) to TRBJ2-5; either TRBD1 or TRBD2 may fit D (5 bases each). This CDR3 is 16 amino acids long. CDR1 LGHDT and CDR2 YNNKEL come from the germline V gene (reference sequence). V was trimmed by 0 bases and J by 4 bases, leaving 15 bases between them. The CDR3 is CASSQDRTARGETQYF. CDR3 bases: TGTGCCAGCAGCCAAGATCGTACAGCGAGGGGAGAGACCCAGTACTTC.

The gene calls are TRBV6-2 or TRBV6-3 and TRBJ2-4; D is perhaps TRBD1 (5 bases). This CDR3 comprises 17 residues. The germline V gene encodes CDR1 MNHEY and CDR2 SVGEGT. V dropped 0 bases and J dropped 0 bases, with 12 bases sitting between them. CDR3: CASSYSIYRLAKNIQYF. CDR3 nucleotides: TGTGCCAGCAGTTACTCGATCTACAGGCTAGCCAAAAACATTCAGTACTTC.

This chain uses TRBV10-3 with TRBJ1-1; TRBD1 might be the D (5 bases). In germline, CDR1 is ENHRY, CDR2 SYGVKD. The CDR3 is made up of 14 amino acids. The V end was cut by 6 bases, the J end by 5 bases, with 16 bases between. The CDR3 nucleotides read TGTGCCATCAGGGAAAGGGACGGACGGACTGAAGCTTTCTTT. This encodes CAIRERDGRTEAFF.

The V gene is TRBV19, the J gene TRBJ1-2, with a weak D call TRBD1 (5 bases). CDR3 length: 14 amino acids. V was pared by 6 bases and J by 4 bases, with 15 bases between. Germline CDR1 and CDR2: LNHDA and SQIVND (reference sequence). CDR3 DNA sequence: TGTGCCAGTAGCCCCGGTGACAGCCTCTATGGCTACACCTTC. Protein sequence: CASSPGDSLYGYTF. Combining the CDR3 with reference TRBV19 and TRBJ1-2 gives the whole variable domain DGGITQSPKYLFRKEGQNVTLSCEQNLNHDAMYWYRQDPGQGLRLIYYSQIVNDFQKGDIAEGYSVSREKKESFPLTVTSAQKNPTAFYLCASSPGDSLYGYTFGSGTRLTVV.

The chain links TRBV16 to TRBJ1-5, with 7 bases lining up with TRBD1. The CDR3 length is 15 residues. J was trimmed by 4 bases and V by 3 bases; bases with no gene match: 6. The germline gives CDR1 KGHSY, CDR2 FQNENV. CDR3 protein: CASSQFHRGNQPQHF. CDR3 sequence (DNA): TGTGCCAGCAGCCAGTTTCACAGGGGTAATCAGCCCCAGCATTTT.

The chain employs TRBV7-2 and TRBJ2-3; 10 positions agree with TRBD2. Trimming at V came to 0 bases and at J to 3 bases, leaving 3 bases not matched to a gene. This CDR3 has 16 residues. Germline loops: CDR1 SGHTA, CDR2 FQGNSA. In DNA form, the CDR3 reads TGTGCCAGCAGCTTAGCGGAGCGGGGGGGAACAGATACGCAGTATTTT. Amino acids: CASSLAERGGTDTQYF.

This chain joins TRBV5-1 and TRBJ2-7, with TRBD1 as a possible D gene (6 bases). The germline CDR1 and CDR2 sequences are SGHRS and YFSETQ. The CDR3 is made up of 15 amino acids. V was shortened by 4 bases and J by 0 bases, with 14 bases between the two germline ends. As DNA, the CDR3 is TGCGCCAGCAGCGCCACGGGACACTTCTCCTACGAGCAGTACTTC. This encodes CASSATGHFSYEQYF.

The gene calls are TRBV30 and TRBJ1-2; D perhaps matches TRBD1 (5 bases). Trimming cost V 4 bases and J 1 base, with 10 bases left between them. The length of the CDR3 is 13 residues. CDR1 and CDR2 from the germline V gene are GTSNPN and SVGIG (reference sequence). CDR3 bases: TGTGCCTGGACGGCAAGGGGTAACTATGGCTACACCTTC. This gives the protein CAWTARGNYGYTF.

The rearrangement uses TRBV11-3 and TRBJ2-5, with a tentative D call TRBD2 (6 bases). Deletions cut 5 bases from V and 5 bases from J, with 18 bases between. The CDR3 runs to 15 residues. In germline, CDR1 is SGHNT, CDR2 YENEEA. CDR3 in DNA: TGTGCCAGCAGCCCCGGAGGGGTAGCCGCGGAGACCCAGTACTTC. This encodes CASSPGGVAAETQYF.

This chain uses TRBV5-6 with TRBJ1-2; D is unresolved. The CDR3 sequence is 13 residues long. Germline-derived CDR1 and CDR2 are SGHDT and YYEEEE. V was trimmed by 0 bases and J by 4 bases, leaving 7 bases between them. The CDR3 region is CASSLVSSYGYTF. As DNA, the CDR3 is TGTGCCAGCAGCTTGGTCAGCAGCTATGGCTACACCTTC.

Written as DNA, the CDR3 is TGTGCCAGCAGCCCCCAGGAATACTCCTACAATGAGCAGTTCTTC. It yields the protein CASSPQEYSYNEQFF. The rearrangement uses TRBV2 and TRBJ2-1, with D hard to call. The CDR3 runs to 15 residues. V was trimmed by 6 bases and J by 0 bases, leaving 12 bases between them. Germline-derived CDR1 and CDR2 are SNHLY and FYNNEI.

The chain uses TRBV6-2 or TRBV6-3 and TRBJ2-3; D is unclear. V was cut by 4 bases and J by 6 bases, with 11 bases left in between. CDR3 length: 13 residues. Germline CDR1 MNHEY, CDR2 SVGEGT. This chain's CDR3 is CASSSRLPDTQYF. In DNA, the CDR3 is TGTGCCAGCAGTTCGAGACTCCCGGATACGCAGTATTTT.

In DNA form, the CDR3 reads TGTGCCAGCACGGCAGGACCCTACGAGCAGTACTTC. As protein: CASTAGPYEQYF. The chain couples TRBV2 to TRBJ2-7; D unclear. Trimming removed 7 bases at V and 2 bases at J, with 9 bases between. Germline CDR1 is SNHLY and CDR2 is FYNNEI. The CDR3 totals 12 residues.